Ten or more counts support the clone carrying this TCR beta chain. Its specificity is not known. This sample was taken from a study of T cells in Graves' hyperthyroidism and ophthalmopathy. The overall study: Peripheral blood was taken when the disease was first diagnosed, before any treatment began. Study results and caveats: Most thyroid clonotypes expanded above 0.001 were also detected in blood.

The source material, RNA transcripts, was used to amplify TCR beta CDR3 regions. The HTBI primer set drove a first-round RT-PCR of the TCR CDR3. In TCRdb, the multiplex PCR reads were re-called with MiXCR into one record per CDR3 protein. The profile shows approximately 740,000 distinct CDR3 sequences, 14% of them singletons. J was trimmed by 4 bases and V by 5 bases; bases with no gene match: 4. This CDR3 has 15 residues. Germline loops: CDR1 SGHNT, CDR2 YENEEA. The chain has TRBV11-3 and TRBJ2-2; 10 nucleotides agree with TRBD1. The receptor was derived from a young woman with Graves' hyperthyroidism. What was sequenced was blood. This chain's CDR3 is CASSPGQGVTGELFF. The CDR3 region has the DNA TGTGCCAGCAGCCCCGGACAGGGGGTCACCGGGGAGCTGTTTTTT.